Listed here are 4 T cell receptor beta chains from one sample, sequenced in a study of cytomegalovirus exposure and HLA in healthy donors. The PCR was carried out with 60 Vbeta primers and 13 Jbeta primers. Clones were read by immunoSEQ multiplex PCR, and TCRdb kept only the in-frame ones, dropping some. The sample has 150,000 to 200,000 clones; 75% to 90% are singletons. The sequencing sample was made of PBMCs. These receptors were collected from a man aged 35 to 55 in good health and CMV-seropositive.

The chain couples TRBV5-6 to TRBJ1-2, with D unresolved. The length of the CDR3 is 14 residues. Trimming removed 7 bases from V and 2 bases from J, with 15 bases in between. The germline V gene encodes CDR1 SGHDT and CDR2 YYEEEE. As DNA, the CDR3 is TGTGCCAGCGTTCTGGGCCCCCAAAACTATGGCTACACCTTC. Residues: CASVLGPQNYGYTF. The complete variable domain, with remaining parts taken from reference TRBV5-6 and TRBJ1-2, reads DAGVTQSPTHLIKTRGQQVTLRCSPKSGHDTVSWYQQALGQGPQFIFQYYEEEERQRGNFPDRFSGHQFPNYSSELNVNALLLGDSALYLCASVLGPQNYGYTFGSGTRLTVV.

The chain employs TRBV27 and TRBJ1-5; D not certain. The germline V and J ends were trimmed by 2 bases and 2 bases, with 10 bases remaining between them. This CDR3 has 15 residues. The germline V gene encodes CDR1 MNHEY and CDR2 SMNVEV (reference sequence). The CDR3 region has the DNA TGTGCCAGCAGTTTAGAGAGATCGGGCAATCAGCCCCAGCATTTT. Translation: CASSLERSGNQPQHF.

The V gene is TRBV28, the J gene TRBJ2-7; the D gene is possibly TRBD2 (5 bases). V gave up 2 bases and J gave up 1 base, with 9 bases separating them. The CDR3 is made up of 14 amino acids. The germline CDR1 and CDR2 sequences are MDHEN and SYDVKM. The CDR3 spells CASSLSGRSYEQYF. In DNA form, the CDR3 reads TGTGCCAGCAGTTTAAGCGGACGATCCTACGAGCAGTACTTC. The full variable domain, rest sourced from reference TRBV28 and TRBJ2-7, is DVKVTQSSRYLVKRTGEKVFLECVQDMDHENMFWYRQDPGLGLRLIYFSYDVKMKEKGDIPEGYSVSREKKERFSLILESASTNQTSMYLCASSLSGRSYEQYFGPGTRLTVT.

The chain employs TRBV6-6 and TRBJ1-2; D perhaps matches TRBD1 (6 bases). The CDR3 loop spans 13 amino acids. Germline V gene data show CDR1 as MNHNY and CDR2 as SVGAGI (reference sequence). Trimming took off 9 bases at V and 2 bases at J, with 13 bases between the two ends. CDR3 nucleotides: TGTGCCAGGAGGCAGGGGCCGAACTATGGCTACACCTTC. This codes for CARRQGPNYGYTF.